The source of this TCR beta chain is a study of cytomegalovirus exposure and HLA in healthy donors. 13 Jbeta primers and 60 Vbeta primers were used for the PCR. Measured with immunoSEQ multiplex PCR; TCRdb has only the in-frame clones, and not every one. The sample yields about 120,000 clones, over 60% seen once. The CDR3 runs 16 residues. Unmatched junction bases numbered 10, after V lost 5 bases and J lost 1 base. Germline assignment: CDR1 SGHTA and CDR2 FQGNSA. The gene calls are TRBV7-2 and TRBJ2-7, with TRBD1 matching over 8 bases. The source of this sequence is a woman aged 40 to 50 in good health and CMV-seropositive. Sequencing input: PBMCs. CDR3 region: CASSPWTGFNSYEQYF. The CDR3 nucleotides are TGTGCCAGCAGCCCGTGGACAGGGTTTAATTCCTACGAGCAGTACTTC.